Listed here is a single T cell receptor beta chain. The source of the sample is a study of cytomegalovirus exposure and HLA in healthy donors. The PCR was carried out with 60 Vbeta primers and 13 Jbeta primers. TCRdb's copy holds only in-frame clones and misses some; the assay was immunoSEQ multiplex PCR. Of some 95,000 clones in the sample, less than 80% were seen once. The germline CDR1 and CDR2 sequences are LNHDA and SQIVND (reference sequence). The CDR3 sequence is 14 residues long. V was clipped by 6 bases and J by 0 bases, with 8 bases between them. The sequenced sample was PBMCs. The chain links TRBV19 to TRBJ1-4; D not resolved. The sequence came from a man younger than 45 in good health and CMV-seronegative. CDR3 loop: CASRLGATNEKLFF. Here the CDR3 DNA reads TGTGCCAGTAGACTAGGAGCAACTAATGAAAAACTGTTTTTT.